This T cell receptor beta chain is from a study of T cell responses to AZD1222 COVID-19 vaccine. Overall study results and limits: Spike-spanning, vaccine-associated CD4 TCRs were dominant at 160-218 and 743-854. Within unmutated variant regions lay the reported targets of nearly half of spike-specific TCRs. The study identified only six AZD1222 recipients as seropositive at baseline.

As regards this clone: What it binds is not known.

The CDR3 has 13 amino acids. Trimming removed 5 bases at V and 4 bases at J, with 10 bases between. Germline CDR1 and CDR2: SGHNT and YYREEE (reference sequence). Profiled with immunoSEQ multiplex PCR; TCRdb holds only in-frame clones, not every one. This table holds over 150,000 clones, 87% found once. The chain links TRBV5-4 to TRBJ1-3; weak D call: TRBD1 (6 bases). This sequence was found in an adult in good health. The sequencing here drew on peripheral blood, taken on day 0 of AZD1222 vaccination. The CDR3 reads CASSRDNGNTIYF. The CDR3 region has the DNA TGTGCCAGCAGTCGGGACAACGGAAACACCATATATTTT.